This TCR beta chain was documented in a study of cytomegalovirus exposure and HLA in healthy donors. 13 Jbeta primers and 60 Vbeta primers were used for the PCR. Only in-frame clones appear in the TCRdb table, and some are missing; sequencing was by immunoSEQ multiplex PCR. Here the sample spans more than 150,000 clones, around 74% being singletons. This CDR3 contains 14 residues. Per the germline V gene, CDR1 is MNHNY and CDR2 is SVGAGI (reference sequence). This TCR came from a girl aged 5-17 years in good health and CMV-seropositive. Sequenced input: PBMCs. V is TRBV6-6 and J is TRBJ2-5; 9 bases match TRBD2. The J call may be mistaken, given a closer DNA end match to TRBJ2-7. CDR3 DNA: TGTGCCAGCAGTTACACACTAGCGGGCCACGAGCAGTACTTC. Its protein is CASSYTLAGHEQYF.